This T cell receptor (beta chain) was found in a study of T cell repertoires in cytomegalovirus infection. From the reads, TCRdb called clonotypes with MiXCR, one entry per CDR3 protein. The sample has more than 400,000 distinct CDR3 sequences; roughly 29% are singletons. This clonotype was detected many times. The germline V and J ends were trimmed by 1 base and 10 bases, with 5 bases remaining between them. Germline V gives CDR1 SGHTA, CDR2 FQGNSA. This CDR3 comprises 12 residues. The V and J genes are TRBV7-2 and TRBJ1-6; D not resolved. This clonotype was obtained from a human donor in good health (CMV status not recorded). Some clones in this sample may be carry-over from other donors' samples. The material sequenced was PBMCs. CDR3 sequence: CASSLDLSPLHF. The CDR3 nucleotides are TGTGCCAGCAGCTTAGATCTCTCACCCCTCCACTTT. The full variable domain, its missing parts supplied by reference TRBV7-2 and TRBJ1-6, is GAGVSQSPSNKVTEKGKDVELRCDPISGHTALYWYRQSLGQGLEFLIYFQGNSAPDKSGLPSDRFSAERTGGSVSTLTIQRTQQEDSAVYLCASSLDLSPLHFGNGTRLTVT.